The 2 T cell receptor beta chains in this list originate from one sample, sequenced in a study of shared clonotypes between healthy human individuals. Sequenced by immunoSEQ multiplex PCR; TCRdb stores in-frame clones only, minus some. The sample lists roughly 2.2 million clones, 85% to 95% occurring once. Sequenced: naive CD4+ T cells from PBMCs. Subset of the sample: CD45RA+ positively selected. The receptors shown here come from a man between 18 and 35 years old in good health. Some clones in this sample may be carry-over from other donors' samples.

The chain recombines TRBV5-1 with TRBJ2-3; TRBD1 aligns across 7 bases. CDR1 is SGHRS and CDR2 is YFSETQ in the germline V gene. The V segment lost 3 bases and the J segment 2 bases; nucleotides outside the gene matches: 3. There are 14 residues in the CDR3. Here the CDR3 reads CASSWDRPTDTQYF. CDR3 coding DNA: TGCGCCAGCAGCTGGGACAGACCCACAGATACGCAGTATTTT.

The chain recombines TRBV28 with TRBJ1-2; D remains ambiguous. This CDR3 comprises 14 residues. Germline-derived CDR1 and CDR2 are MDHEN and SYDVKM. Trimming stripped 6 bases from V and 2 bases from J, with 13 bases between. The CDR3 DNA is TGTGCCAGCAGACCCTTGCCGGGAAACTATGGCTACACCTTC. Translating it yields CASRPLPGNYGYTF.